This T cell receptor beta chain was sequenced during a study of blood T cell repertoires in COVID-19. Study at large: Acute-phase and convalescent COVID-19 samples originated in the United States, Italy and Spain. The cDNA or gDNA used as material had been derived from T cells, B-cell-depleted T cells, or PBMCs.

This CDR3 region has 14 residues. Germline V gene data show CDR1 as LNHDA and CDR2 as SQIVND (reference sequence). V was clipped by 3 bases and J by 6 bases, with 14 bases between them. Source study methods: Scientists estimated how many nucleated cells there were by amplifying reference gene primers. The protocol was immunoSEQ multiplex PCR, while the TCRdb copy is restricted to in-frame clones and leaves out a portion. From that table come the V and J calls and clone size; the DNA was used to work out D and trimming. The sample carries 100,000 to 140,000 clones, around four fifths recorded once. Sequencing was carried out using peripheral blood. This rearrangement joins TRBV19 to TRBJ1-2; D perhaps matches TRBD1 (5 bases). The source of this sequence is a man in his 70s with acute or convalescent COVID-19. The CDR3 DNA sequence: TGTGCCAGTAGTATCTTGGGGGGAGCCCATGGCTACACCTTC. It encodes CASSILGGAHGYTF.